A single sample is the source of the 12 T cell receptor beta chains below, sequenced in a study of T cell responses to AZD1222 COVID-19 vaccine. Here immunoSEQ multiplex PCR was the method, and the copy in TCRdb shows in-frame clones only, minus some. The sample yields about 88,000 clones, about 89% seen once. This specimen consisted of peripheral blood, obtained on day 0 of AZD1222 vaccination. These TCRs come from an adult in good health.

This clone was seen only once. V usage is TRBV7-2 and J usage is TRBJ2-7; D is undetermined. V was clipped by 5 bases and J by 6 bases, with 11 bases between them. In germline, CDR1 is SGHTA, CDR2 FQGNSA. The CDR3 has 12 amino acids. The CDR3 nucleotides read TGTGCCAGCAGCCCCGTCTTGGGCGAGCAGTACTTC. It yields the protein CASSPVLGEQYF.

The chain recombines TRBV2 with TRBJ1-3; tentatively, D is TRBD1 (5 bases). The CDR3 length is 15 residues. The V gene lost 5 bases and the J gene lost 0 bases, with 11 bases spanning the gap. The germline V gene has CDR1 SNHLY and CDR2 FYNNEI. This CDR3 reads CASSPGFRSGNTIYF. The DNA of the CDR3 is TGTGCCAGCAGTCCAGGGTTTCGCTCTGGAAACACCATATATTTT.

The chain carries TRBV30 and TRBJ1-1; 9 positions match TRBD1. After removal of 5 bases from V and 3 bases from J, the junction contained 16 bases not matched to a gene. The CDR3 length is 17 residues. Germline V gene sequence: CDR1 GTSNPN, CDR2 SVGIG (reference sequence). The CDR3 reads CAWGPGQGDGVDTEAFF. CDR3 bases: TGTGCCTGGGGACCGGGACAGGGAGATGGGGTGGACACTGAAGCTTTCTTT.

The chain links TRBV4-2 to TRBJ1-2; TRBD1 matches at 7 bases. CDR3 length equals 13 residues. The germline gives CDR1 LGHNA, CDR2 YNFKEQ. The J segment lost 5 bases and the V segment lost 2 bases, leaving 2 bases of the junction unmatched. The CDR3 region has the DNA TGTGCCAGCAGCCAACCACAGGGGTATGGCTACACCTTC. This translates into CASSQPQGYGYTF.

The rearrangement joins TRBV5-4 to TRBJ2-7, with 15 positions matching TRBD2. CDR1 SGHNT and CDR2 YYREEE come from the germline V gene (reference sequence). There are 16 residues in the CDR3. With 4 bases clipped from V and 6 bases from J, the junction kept 8 bases outside the gene matches. CDR3 sequence: CASSRPGLAGGREQYF. The CDR3 coding sequence is TGTGCCAGCAGCCGTCCGGGACTAGCGGGGGGACGCGAGCAGTACTTC.

The chain has TRBV5-1 and TRBJ1-3; unclear D gene. CDR1 and CDR2 from the germline V gene are SGHRS and YFSETQ. V lost 1 base to trimming and J lost 4 bases, with 12 bases between them. The CDR3 has 15 amino acids. The CDR3 here is CASSLSAGRGNTIYF. The CDR3 DNA reads as TGCGCCAGCAGCTTGTCGGCCGGGCGGGGAAACACCATATATTTT.

V and J are TRBV3-1 (or the pseudogene TRBV3-2) and TRBJ2-5, with 12 bases fitting TRBD2. The V gene's germline CDR1 is LGHDT and CDR2 YNNKEL (reference sequence). V was pared by 0 bases and J by 5 bases, with 7 bases of the junction left unmatched. This CDR3 has 17 residues. The CDR3 DNA is TGTGCCAGCAGCCAAGATCTAGCGGGGGGGGCCACGGAGACCCAGTACTTC. Protein product: CASSQDLAGGATETQYF.

This chain's CDR3 is CASSRPLAGNDNEQFF. As DNA, the CDR3 is TGTGCCAGCAGTCGACCTCTAGCGGGGAATGACAATGAGCAGTTCTTC. This sequence joins TRBV6-2 or TRBV6-3 and TRBJ2-1; 9 nucleotides match TRBD2. In germline, CDR1 is MNHEY, CDR2 SVGEGT. The trim removed 5 bases at V and 5 bases at J, leaving 10 bases unmatched. There are 16 residues in the CDR3.

This rearrangement joins TRBV6-5 to TRBJ1-1; D remains unclear. Germline assignment: CDR1 MNHEY and CDR2 SVGAGI. The CDR3 consists of 14 residues. The germline V and J ends were trimmed by 6 bases and 4 bases, with 15 bases remaining between them. The CDR3 DNA reads as TGTGCCAGCAGCACGGGCGGGGTTGCCACTGAAGCTTTCTTT. Protein: CASSTGGVATEAFF.

On this clone: This same CDR3 is encoded by further DNA sequences in the sample. The chain joins TRBV29-1 to TRBJ1-1; 10 bases are shared with TRBD1. The germline V gene has CDR1 SQVTM and CDR2 ANQGSEA. The CDR3 sequence is 13 residues long. J was trimmed by 1 base and V by 5 bases; bases with no gene match: 1. The CDR3 DNA follows: TGCAGCGTTCGGACAGGGGGGAACACTGAAGCTTTCTTT. Translated: CSVRTGGNTEAFF. Drawing the rest from reference TRBV29-1 and TRBJ1-1, the complete variable domain is SAVISQKPSRDICQRGTSLTIQCQVDSQVTMMFWYRQQPGQSLTLIATANQGSEATYESGFVIDKFPISRPNLTFSTLTVSNMSPEDSSIYLCSVRTGGNTEAFFGQGTRLTVV.

The gene calls are TRBV6-5 and TRBJ1-4; 7 nucleotides agree with TRBD1. The junction had 4 bases not matched to a gene; V was cut back by 10 bases and J by 5 bases. CDR1 MNHEY and CDR2 SVGAGI come from the germline V gene. The CDR3 length is 12 residues. The CDR3 is CATQGLNEKLFF. In DNA, the CDR3 is TGTGCCACACAGGGGCTAAATGAAAAACTGTTTTTT.

Many counts were recorded for this clone. V and J are TRBV29-1 and TRBJ1-2; D remains unclear. V lost 2 bases and J lost 2, with 6 bases in between. This CDR3 has 12 amino acids. From germline, CDR1 is SQVTM and CDR2 ANQGSEA. Written as DNA, the CDR3 is TGCAGCGTTGAAAGCGGAAACTATGGCTACACCTTC. Translation: CSVESGNYGYTF. The full variable domain, with the rest looked up from reference TRBV29-1 and TRBJ1-2, is SAVISQKPSRDICQRGTSLTIQCQVDSQVTMMFWYRQQPGQSLTLIATANQGSEATYESGFVIDKFPISRPNLTFSTLTVSNMSPEDSSIYLCSVESGNYGYTFGSGTRLTVV.